This T cell receptor beta chain was sequenced during a study of PD-L1 blockade in urothelial cancer. As for the study in general: The study recovered a median of 141,255 T cells per blood sample.

CDR1 is SGHDT and CDR2 is YYEEEE in the germline V gene. The germline V and J ends were trimmed by 1 base and 6 bases, with 10 bases remaining between them. The length of the CDR3 is 13 residues. Produced via immunoSEQ multiplex PCR; TCRdb's table is partial and in-frame only. Of tens of thousands of clones listed, about 80% were seen once; the top ten hold around 3.4%. Findings and limits, study-wide: Durable benefit accompanied greater 3-week expansion of tumor-associated blood clones.

Turning to this clone: Its antigen remains unidentified.

The TCR originated in a man aged 65-85 years with urothelial cancer. The rearrangement joins TRBV5-6 to TRBJ1-2; D remains ambiguous. Sequenced material: PBMCs, taken around atezolizumab (anti-PD-L1) treatment. The CDR3 region has the DNA TGTGCCAGCAGCTTGTGGGCAGACGATGGCTACACCTTC. This codes for CASSLWADDGYTF.